This TCR beta chain derives from a study of blood T cell repertoires in COVID-19. For the study at large: The origin of the acute and convalescent COVID-19 samples was the United States, Italy and Spain. Nucleic acid was either cDNA or gDNA, and it came from T cells, B-cell-depleted T cells, or PBMCs.

The CDR3 runs 15 residues. Germline V gives CDR1 MNHNY, CDR2 SVGAGI (reference sequence). Trimming took 4 bases from V and 6 from J, leaving 13 bases between them. As handled by the study authors: Reference gene primer amplification in the assay estimated nucleated cell counts. Assay: immunoSEQ multiplex PCR; the TCRdb copy retains only in-frame clones and omits some. The V and J calls and clone size come from that table; D and trimming were worked out from the DNA. This sample has more than 250,000 clones, with over 65% found just once. The receptor comes from a man in his 60s who had recovered from COVID-19. Sequences were obtained from peripheral blood. The rearrangement joins TRBV6-6 to TRBJ1-6; D possibly corresponds to TRBD1 (5 bases). In DNA, the CDR3 is TGTGCCAGCAGTTTCGGTGACAGTGTTAATTCACCCCTCCACTTT. Translated: CASSFGDSVNSPLHF.